The 23 T cell receptor beta chains given below trace back to one sample, sequenced in a study of PD-1 blockade in classical Hodgkin lymphoma. Each patient's relapse followed autologous stem cell transplantation, and brentuximab vedotin exposure varied. Sequencing used immunoSEQ multiplex PCR; TCRdb keeps in-frame clones, though not all of them. The table has 75,000 to 100,000 clones, 75% to 85% seen once. Sequences were derived from peripheral blood mononuclear cells (PBMCs), sampled before the second cycle of nivolumab. The receptors shown here come from a human donor with classical Hodgkin lymphoma.

This sequence joins TRBV5-8 and TRBJ1-5, with 7 bases fitting TRBD1. Trimming cost V 4 bases and J 2 bases; bases outside gene matches: 6. The CDR3 contains 15 residues. The germline V gene has CDR1 SGHTS and CDR2 YDEGEE. The CDR3 region has the DNA TGTGCCAGCAGCCTACGACAGGGTGGCAATCAGCCCCAGCATTTT. This encodes CASSLRQGGNQPQHF.

V and J are TRBV5-1 and TRBJ1-2, with 8 bases aligning to TRBD1. Trimming at V came to 3 bases and at J to 6 bases, leaving 7 bases not matched to a gene. The V gene's germline CDR1 is SGHRS and CDR2 YFSETQ. The CDR3 sequence is 14 residues long. The CDR3 bases are TGCGCCAGCAGCTCGCAGGGGGCTGGTGATGGCTACACCTTC. Its translation is CASSSQGAGDGYTF.

The V gene is TRBV10-3, the J gene TRBJ2-1; D perhaps matches TRBD1 (5 bases). The CDR3 is 13 amino acids. From germline, CDR1 is ENHRY and CDR2 SYGVKD. Between the trimmed V and J ends, which lost 4 bases and 5 bases, there was a span of 9 bases. The CDR3 nucleotides read TGTGCCATCAGTGGCGCAGGGAACAATGAGCAGTTCTTC. It specifies CAISGAGNNEQFF.

The chain has TRBV5-4 and TRBJ1-1; 8 nucleotides align to TRBD1. CDR3 size: 15 residues. The V and J ends lost 4 bases and 7 bases, in that order; junction bases with no gene match: 12. Germline values: CDR1 SGHNT, CDR2 YYREEE (reference sequence). CDR3 nucleotide sequence: TGTGCCAGCAGCCTGAGGGCCGGGACAGGTAGTGAAGCTTTCTTT. This translates into CASSLRAGTGSEAFF.

The V gene is TRBV14, the J gene TRBJ1-2, with D uncertain. Trimming removed 1 base at V and 4 bases at J, with 7 bases between. The V gene's germline CDR1 is SGHDN and CDR2 FVKESK. The CDR3 is 13 amino acids. The CDR3 sequence: CASSQGTFYGYTF. In DNA form, the CDR3 reads TGTGCCAGCAGCCAAGGGACCTTCTATGGCTACACCTTC.

The table lists this clone with a count of one. The chain links TRBV28 to TRBJ2-1, with D possibly TRBD1 on 6 matching bases. The V gene's germline CDR1 is MDHEN and CDR2 SYDVKM. V lost 1 base to trimming and J lost 8 bases, with 15 bases between them. The CDR3 is 15 amino acids. In DNA, the CDR3 is TGTGCCAGCAGTTTATTCCCAGGGGCTGGCGATGAGCAGTTCTTC. Residues: CASSLFPGAGDEQFF. The full variable domain, its missing parts supplied by reference TRBV28 and TRBJ2-1, is DVKVTQSSRYLVKRTGEKVFLECVQDMDHENMFWYRQDPGLGLRLIYFSYDVKMKEKGDIPEGYSVSREKKERFSLILESASTNQTSMYLCASSLFPGAGDEQFFGPGTRLTVL.

V usage is TRBV28 and J usage is TRBJ1-1, with D perhaps matching TRBD1 (6 bases). Germline V gene data show CDR1 as MDHEN and CDR2 as SYDVKM. The CDR3 is made up of 13 amino acids. V shed 3 bases and J shed 8 bases, with 13 bases lying between them. The CDR3 sequence: CASSFWGREEAFF. The CDR3 region has the DNA TGTGCCAGCAGTTTCTGGGGGCGCGAGGAAGCTTTCTTT.

This chain links TRBV11-2 with TRBJ2-7; D unclear. The germline gives CDR1 SGHAT, CDR2 FQNNGV. This CDR3 is 14 amino acids long. Trimming pared 3 bases from V and 3 bases from J, leaving 12 bases between. The CDR3 here is CASSLGLVSYEQYF. In DNA form, the CDR3 reads TGTGCCAGCAGCTTGGGTCTAGTCAGCTACGAGCAGTACTTC.

V is TRBV5-1 and J is TRBJ2-3; 12 bases match TRBD1. Germline V CDR1 and CDR2: SGHRS, YFSETQ. V was clipped by 0 bases and J by 4 bases; unmatched bases: 3. The CDR3 extends over 16 amino acids. CDR3 in DNA: TGCGCCAGCAGCTTGGAGGGGACAGGGGGCCCAGATACGCAGTATTTT. It yields the protein CASSLEGTGGPDTQYF.

The J gene is TRBJ2-3, the V gene TRBV6-1; perhaps D is TRBD1 or TRBD2 (5 bases each). The CDR3 totals 14 residues. Germline V lookup: CDR1 MNHNS, CDR2 SASEGT. Deletions cut 4 bases from V and 1 base from J, with 9 bases between. The CDR3 sequence is CASSGWGRTDTQYF. DNA for the CDR3: TGTGCCAGCAGTGGTTGGGGACGCACAGATACGCAGTATTTT.

This clone has only a few counts. The gene calls are TRBV6-1 and TRBJ1-5, with D unresolved. Trimming shortened V by 7 bases and J by 6 bases, and 16 bases separated the two germline ends. CDR3 length: 14 amino acids. The germline V gene encodes CDR1 MNHNS and CDR2 SASEGT. The CDR3 DNA reads as TGTGCCAGCATCGGTATAGAGTATTCTCAGCCCCAGCATTTT. Protein: CASIGIEYSQPQHF.

This chain's CDR3 is CASSSPGGGGGYTF. The CDR3 bases are TGTGCCAGTAGCTCACCGGGGGGGGGCGGTGGCTACACCTTC. The chain recombines TRBV19 with TRBJ1-2, with TRBD1 as a possible D gene (6 bases). The V gene's germline CDR1 is LNHDA and CDR2 SQIVND (reference sequence). CDR3 length: 14 amino acids. V was pared by 6 bases and J by 7 bases, with 18 bases between.

This rearrangement joins TRBV7-2 to TRBJ1-1; perhaps TRBD1 as D (6 bases). The germline gives CDR1 SGHTA, CDR2 FQGNSA. Trimming shortened V by 1 base and J by 4 bases, and 10 bases separated the two germline ends. The CDR3 is 14 amino acids. The CDR3 bases are TGTGCCAGCAGCTTAGGATGGGGGCGCACTGAAGCTTTCTTT. It yields the protein CASSLGWGRTEAFF. Supplemented by reference TRBV7-2 and TRBJ1-1, the full variable domain reads GAGVSQSPSNKVTEKGKDVELRCDPISGHTALYWYRQSLGQGLEFLIYFQGNSAPDKSGLPSDRFSAERTGGSVSTLTIQRTQQEDSAVYLCASSLGWGRTEAFFGQGTRLTVV.

V and J are TRBV27 and TRBJ2-7, with 7 positions matching TRBD2. Germline V gives CDR1 MNHEY, CDR2 SMNVEV (reference sequence). Trimming took 3 bases from V and 2 from J; bases not matched to a gene: 4. The CDR3 consists of 14 residues. The CDR3 spells CASSFIAGAYEQYF. The DNA for the CDR3 is TGTGCCAGCAGTTTTATTGCGGGGGCCTACGAGCAGTACTTC.

The V gene is TRBV28, the J gene TRBJ1-1; perhaps TRBD1 as D (5 bases). Germline V CDR1 and CDR2: MDHEN, SYDVKM. The CDR3 has 14 residues. Trimming cost V 6 bases and J 1 base, with 12 bases left between them. CDR3 sequence (DNA): TGTGCCAGCAGCATAATCGGGGGGAACACTGAAGCTTTCTTT. It codes for CASSIIGGNTEAFF.

The chain employs TRBV7-9 and TRBJ2-1; maybe TRBD1 (5 bases). The germline CDR1 and CDR2 sequences are SEHNR and FQNEAQ (reference sequence). This CDR3 is 15 amino acids long. V was pared by 2 bases and J by 5 bases, with 13 bases between. The CDR3: CASSLNTGVNNEQFF. The DNA of the CDR3 is TGTGCCAGCAGCTTAAACACAGGAGTTAACAATGAGCAGTTCTTC.

The rearrangement uses TRBV19 and TRBJ2-2, with 7 bases fitting TRBD1. Germline V gene sequence: CDR1 LNHDA, CDR2 SQIVND (reference sequence). V shed 6 bases and J 7 bases; nucleotides not matched to a gene: 8. The CDR3 is 14 residues long. The CDR3 nucleotides are TGTGCCAGTAGGTCTGACAGGGTGGTCGGGGAGCTGTTTTTT. It encodes CASRSDRVVGELFF.

The V gene is TRBV7-2, the J gene TRBJ2-4, with D perhaps matching TRBD2 (5 bases). This CDR3 contains 12 residues. The ends were cut back, 4 bases at V and 12 bases at J, with 13 bases in the middle. The germline gives CDR1 SGHTA, CDR2 FQGNSA. CDR3 protein: CASSSQLGTQYF. As DNA, the CDR3 is TGTGCCAGCAGCTCCCAACTAGGCACTCAGTACTTC.

The rearrangement joins TRBV19 to TRBJ1-4, with 8 bases aligning to TRBD1. This CDR3 spans 15 amino acids. The V gene end was trimmed by 5 bases and the J gene end by 12 bases; junction bases not matched to a gene: 14. Germline CDR1 is LNHDA and CDR2 is SQIVND (reference sequence). CDR3 protein: CASSPRTGKKKELFF. CDR3 DNA: TGTGCCAGTAGTCCCCGGACAGGGAAGAAAAAGGAACTGTTTTTT. The full variable domain, its missing parts supplied by reference TRBV19 and TRBJ1-4, is DGGITQSPKYLFRKEGQNVTLSCEQNLNHDAMYWYRQDPGQGLRLIYYSQIVNDFQKGDIAEGYSVSREKKESFPLTVTSAQKNPTAFYLCASSPRTGKKKELFFGSGTQLSVL.

The chain uses TRBV4-1 and TRBJ1-4, with 11 bases fitting TRBD1. Germline V lookup: CDR1 MGHRA, CDR2 YSYEKL. The V segment lost 0 bases and the J segment 8 bases; nucleotides outside the gene matches: 5. The CDR3 spans 16 residues. CDR3 region: CASSQDRGTGGEKLFF. DNA for the CDR3: TGCGCCAGCAGCCAAGATCGCGGGACAGGGGGAGAAAAACTGTTTTTT.

The chain uses TRBV10-1 and TRBJ2-7; 7 positions match TRBD1. CDR3 length equals 14 residues. V lost 4 bases and J lost 3; bases outside the gene matches: 6. Germline V gene lookup returns CDR1 WNHNN and CDR2 SYGVQD (reference sequence). The CDR3: CASSAGGINYEQYF. The CDR3 DNA reads as TGCGCCAGCAGTGCAGGGGGTATTAACTACGAGCAGTACTTC.

This chain connects TRBV2 to TRBJ1-2; D is ambiguous. The CDR3 runs 14 residues. V shed 2 bases and J shed 0 bases, with 7 bases lying between them. Germline assignment: CDR1 SNHLY and CDR2 FYNNEI. CDR3 loop: CASSERQTNYGYTF. The CDR3 coding sequence is TGTGCCAGCAGTGAAAGGCAGACTAACTATGGCTACACCTTC.

This chain joins TRBV2 and TRBJ2-2, with D possibly being TRBD1 or TRBD2 (6 bases each). This CDR3 contains 12 residues. V lost 11 bases to trimming and J lost 4 bases, with 11 bases between them. Per germline, CDR1 SNHLY and CDR2 FYNNEI. The CDR3 DNA reads as TGTGCCCTGGGGGGCAGCACCGGGGAGCTGTTTTTT. It specifies CALGGSTGELFF.